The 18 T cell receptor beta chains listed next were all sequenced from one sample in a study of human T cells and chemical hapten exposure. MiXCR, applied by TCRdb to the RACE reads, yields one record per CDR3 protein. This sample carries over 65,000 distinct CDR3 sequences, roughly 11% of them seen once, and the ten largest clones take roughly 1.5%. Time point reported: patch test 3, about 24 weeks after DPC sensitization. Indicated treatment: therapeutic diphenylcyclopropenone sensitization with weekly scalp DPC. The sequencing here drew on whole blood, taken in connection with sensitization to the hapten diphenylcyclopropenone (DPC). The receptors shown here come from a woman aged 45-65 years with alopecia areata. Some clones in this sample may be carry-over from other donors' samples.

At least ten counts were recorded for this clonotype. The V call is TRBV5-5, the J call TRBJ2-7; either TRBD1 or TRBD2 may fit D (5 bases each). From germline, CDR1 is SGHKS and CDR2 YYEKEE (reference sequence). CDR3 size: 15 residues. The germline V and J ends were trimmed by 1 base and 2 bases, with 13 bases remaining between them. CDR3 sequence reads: CASSLSIGDPYEQYF. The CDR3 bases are TGTGCCAGCAGCTTGTCTATAGGGGACCCCTACGAGCAGTACTTC.

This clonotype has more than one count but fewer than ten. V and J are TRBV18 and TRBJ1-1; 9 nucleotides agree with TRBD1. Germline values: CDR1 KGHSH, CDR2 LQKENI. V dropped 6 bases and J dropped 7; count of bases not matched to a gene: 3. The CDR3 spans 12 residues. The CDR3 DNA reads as TGTGCCAGCTCTACGGGACAGGGTGAAGCTTTCTTT. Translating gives CASSTGQGEAFF.

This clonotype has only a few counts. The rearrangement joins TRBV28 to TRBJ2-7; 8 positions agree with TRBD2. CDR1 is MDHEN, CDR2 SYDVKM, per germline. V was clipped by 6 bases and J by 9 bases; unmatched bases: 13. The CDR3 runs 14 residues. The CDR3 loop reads CASSRRGVLSGQYF. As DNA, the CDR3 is TGTGCCAGCAGCAGGCGGGGGGTCCTCTCGGGGCAGTACTTC.

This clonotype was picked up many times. CDR3 in DNA: TGTGCCAGCTCACCACCGGGACAGCGCTACGAGCAGTACTTC. As protein: CASSPPGQRYEQYF. The V and J genes are TRBV18 and TRBJ2-7; the match to TRBD1 covers 7 bases. The CDR3 contains 14 residues. Per the germline V gene, CDR1 is KGHSH and CDR2 is LQKENI. V dropped 0 bases and J dropped 3; count of bases not matched to a gene: 2. Full variable domain (remainder filled in from reference TRBV18 and TRBJ2-7): NAGVMQNPRHLVRRRGQEARLRCSPMKGHSHVYWYRQLPEEGLKFMVYLQKENIIDESGMPKERFSAEFPKEGPSILRIQQVVRGDSAAYFCASSPPGQRYEQYFGPGTRLTVT.

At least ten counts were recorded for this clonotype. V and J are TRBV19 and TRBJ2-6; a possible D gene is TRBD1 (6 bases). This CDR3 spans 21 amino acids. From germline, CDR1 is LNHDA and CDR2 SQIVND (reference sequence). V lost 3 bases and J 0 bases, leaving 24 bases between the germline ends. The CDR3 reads CASSISVFEWTADSGANVLTF. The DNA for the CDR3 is TGTGCCAGTAGTATCTCGGTTTTTGAGTGGACAGCGGACTCTGGGGCCAACGTCCTGACTTTC.

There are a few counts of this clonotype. The CDR3 nucleotides are TGTGCCAGCAGTGATGTAGATCCGATGACCGGGACCCAGTACTTC. Translated, it gives CASSDVDPMTGTQYF. The chain has TRBV2 and TRBJ2-5; D remains unclear. Trimming took off 3 bases at V and 7 bases at J, with 18 bases between the two ends. This CDR3 contains 15 residues. Germline assignment: CDR1 SNHLY and CDR2 FYNNEI.

The CDR3 DNA is TGCGCCAGCAGCTTGGAAGATCTCCGCCAAGAGACCCAGTACTTC. This encodes CASSLEDLRQETQYF. V gene TRBV5-1 combines with J gene TRBJ2-5, with D hard to call. Looked up from germline, CDR1 is SGHRS and CDR2 is YFSETQ. Trimming took 0 bases from V and 1 from J, leaving 10 bases between them. The length of the CDR3 is 15 residues.

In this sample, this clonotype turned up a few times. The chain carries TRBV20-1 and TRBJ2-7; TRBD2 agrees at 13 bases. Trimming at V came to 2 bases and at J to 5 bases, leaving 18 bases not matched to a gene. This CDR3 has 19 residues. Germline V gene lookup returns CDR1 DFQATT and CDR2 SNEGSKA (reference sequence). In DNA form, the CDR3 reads TGCAGTGCTAGACTACCTCGGGGACTAGCGGGGCATAACGGAGACGAGCAGTACTTC. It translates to CSARLPRGLAGHNGDEQYF.

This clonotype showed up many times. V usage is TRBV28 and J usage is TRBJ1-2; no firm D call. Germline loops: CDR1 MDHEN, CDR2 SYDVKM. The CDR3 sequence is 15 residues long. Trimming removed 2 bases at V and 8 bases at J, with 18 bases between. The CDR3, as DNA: TGTGCCAGCAGTTTAGACTTATCCCTTCGGGGAGGCTACACCTTC. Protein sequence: CASSLDLSLRGGYTF.

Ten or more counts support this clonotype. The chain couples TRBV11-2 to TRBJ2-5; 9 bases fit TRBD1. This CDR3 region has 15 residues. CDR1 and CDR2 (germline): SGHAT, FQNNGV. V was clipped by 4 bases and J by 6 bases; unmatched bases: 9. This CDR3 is CASSSMGTGTQTQYF. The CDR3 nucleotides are TGTGCCAGCAGCTCGATGGGGACAGGGACGCAGACCCAGTACTTC.

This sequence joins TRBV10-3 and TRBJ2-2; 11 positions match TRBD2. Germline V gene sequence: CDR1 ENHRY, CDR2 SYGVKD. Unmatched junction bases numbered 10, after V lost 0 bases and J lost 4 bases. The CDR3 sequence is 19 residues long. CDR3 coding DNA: TGTGCCATCAGTGAGTCGAAGATAGCGGGAGGGCCTAGCACCGGGGAGCTGTTTTTT. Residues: CAISESKIAGGPSTGELFF.

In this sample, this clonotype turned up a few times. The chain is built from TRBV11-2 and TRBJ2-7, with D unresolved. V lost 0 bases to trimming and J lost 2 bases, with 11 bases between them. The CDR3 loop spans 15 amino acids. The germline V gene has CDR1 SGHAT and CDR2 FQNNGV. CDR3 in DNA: TGTGCCAGCAGCTTAGATCCGGTCAAAACCTACGAGCAGTACTTC. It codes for CASSLDPVKTYEQYF.

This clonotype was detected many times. CDR3 sequence (DNA): TGCGCCAGCAGCTTGGAGAGCTCCTACGAGCAGTACTTC. Residues: CASSLESSYEQYF. This sequence joins TRBV5-1 and TRBJ2-7; D remains unclear. Trimming shortened V by 0 bases and J by 0 bases, and 4 bases separated the two germline ends. Germline lookup yields CDR1 SGHRS and CDR2 YFSETQ. The CDR3 sequence is 13 residues long.

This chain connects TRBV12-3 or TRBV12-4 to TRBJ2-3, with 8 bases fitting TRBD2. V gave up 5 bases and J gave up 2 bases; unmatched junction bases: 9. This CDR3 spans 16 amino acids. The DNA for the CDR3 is TGTGCCAGCAGTCCGCGTCGGGGGGGCCTCACAGATACGCAGTATTTT. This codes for CASSPRRGGLTDTQYF.

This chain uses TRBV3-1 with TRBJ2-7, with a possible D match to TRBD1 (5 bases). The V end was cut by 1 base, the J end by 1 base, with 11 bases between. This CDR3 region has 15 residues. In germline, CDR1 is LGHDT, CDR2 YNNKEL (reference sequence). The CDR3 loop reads CASSQAATGSYEQYF. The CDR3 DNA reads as TGTGCCAGCAGCCAAGCGGCTACAGGTTCCTACGAGCAGTACTTC.

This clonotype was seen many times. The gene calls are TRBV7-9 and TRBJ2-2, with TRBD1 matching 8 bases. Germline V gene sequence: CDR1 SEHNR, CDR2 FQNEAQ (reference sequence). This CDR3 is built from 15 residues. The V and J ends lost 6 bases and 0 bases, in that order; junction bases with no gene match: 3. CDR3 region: CASRPGQANTGELFF. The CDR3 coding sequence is TGTGCCAGCAGACCGGGACAGGCGAACACCGGGGAGCTGTTTTTT.

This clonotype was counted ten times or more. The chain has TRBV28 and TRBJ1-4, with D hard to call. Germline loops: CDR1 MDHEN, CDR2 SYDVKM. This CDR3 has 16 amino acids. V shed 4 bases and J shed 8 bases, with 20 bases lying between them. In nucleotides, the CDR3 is TGTGCCAGCAGTTCCCCAATGGGAAGGTCGAGAGAAAAACTGTTTTTT. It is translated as CASSSPMGRSREKLFF.

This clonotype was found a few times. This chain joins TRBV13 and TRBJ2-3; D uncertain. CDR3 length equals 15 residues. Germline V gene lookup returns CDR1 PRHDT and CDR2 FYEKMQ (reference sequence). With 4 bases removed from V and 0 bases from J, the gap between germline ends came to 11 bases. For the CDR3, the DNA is TGTGCCAGCAGCTCCGGTCGAGCTAGCACAGATACGCAGTATTTT. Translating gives CASSSGRASTDTQYF.